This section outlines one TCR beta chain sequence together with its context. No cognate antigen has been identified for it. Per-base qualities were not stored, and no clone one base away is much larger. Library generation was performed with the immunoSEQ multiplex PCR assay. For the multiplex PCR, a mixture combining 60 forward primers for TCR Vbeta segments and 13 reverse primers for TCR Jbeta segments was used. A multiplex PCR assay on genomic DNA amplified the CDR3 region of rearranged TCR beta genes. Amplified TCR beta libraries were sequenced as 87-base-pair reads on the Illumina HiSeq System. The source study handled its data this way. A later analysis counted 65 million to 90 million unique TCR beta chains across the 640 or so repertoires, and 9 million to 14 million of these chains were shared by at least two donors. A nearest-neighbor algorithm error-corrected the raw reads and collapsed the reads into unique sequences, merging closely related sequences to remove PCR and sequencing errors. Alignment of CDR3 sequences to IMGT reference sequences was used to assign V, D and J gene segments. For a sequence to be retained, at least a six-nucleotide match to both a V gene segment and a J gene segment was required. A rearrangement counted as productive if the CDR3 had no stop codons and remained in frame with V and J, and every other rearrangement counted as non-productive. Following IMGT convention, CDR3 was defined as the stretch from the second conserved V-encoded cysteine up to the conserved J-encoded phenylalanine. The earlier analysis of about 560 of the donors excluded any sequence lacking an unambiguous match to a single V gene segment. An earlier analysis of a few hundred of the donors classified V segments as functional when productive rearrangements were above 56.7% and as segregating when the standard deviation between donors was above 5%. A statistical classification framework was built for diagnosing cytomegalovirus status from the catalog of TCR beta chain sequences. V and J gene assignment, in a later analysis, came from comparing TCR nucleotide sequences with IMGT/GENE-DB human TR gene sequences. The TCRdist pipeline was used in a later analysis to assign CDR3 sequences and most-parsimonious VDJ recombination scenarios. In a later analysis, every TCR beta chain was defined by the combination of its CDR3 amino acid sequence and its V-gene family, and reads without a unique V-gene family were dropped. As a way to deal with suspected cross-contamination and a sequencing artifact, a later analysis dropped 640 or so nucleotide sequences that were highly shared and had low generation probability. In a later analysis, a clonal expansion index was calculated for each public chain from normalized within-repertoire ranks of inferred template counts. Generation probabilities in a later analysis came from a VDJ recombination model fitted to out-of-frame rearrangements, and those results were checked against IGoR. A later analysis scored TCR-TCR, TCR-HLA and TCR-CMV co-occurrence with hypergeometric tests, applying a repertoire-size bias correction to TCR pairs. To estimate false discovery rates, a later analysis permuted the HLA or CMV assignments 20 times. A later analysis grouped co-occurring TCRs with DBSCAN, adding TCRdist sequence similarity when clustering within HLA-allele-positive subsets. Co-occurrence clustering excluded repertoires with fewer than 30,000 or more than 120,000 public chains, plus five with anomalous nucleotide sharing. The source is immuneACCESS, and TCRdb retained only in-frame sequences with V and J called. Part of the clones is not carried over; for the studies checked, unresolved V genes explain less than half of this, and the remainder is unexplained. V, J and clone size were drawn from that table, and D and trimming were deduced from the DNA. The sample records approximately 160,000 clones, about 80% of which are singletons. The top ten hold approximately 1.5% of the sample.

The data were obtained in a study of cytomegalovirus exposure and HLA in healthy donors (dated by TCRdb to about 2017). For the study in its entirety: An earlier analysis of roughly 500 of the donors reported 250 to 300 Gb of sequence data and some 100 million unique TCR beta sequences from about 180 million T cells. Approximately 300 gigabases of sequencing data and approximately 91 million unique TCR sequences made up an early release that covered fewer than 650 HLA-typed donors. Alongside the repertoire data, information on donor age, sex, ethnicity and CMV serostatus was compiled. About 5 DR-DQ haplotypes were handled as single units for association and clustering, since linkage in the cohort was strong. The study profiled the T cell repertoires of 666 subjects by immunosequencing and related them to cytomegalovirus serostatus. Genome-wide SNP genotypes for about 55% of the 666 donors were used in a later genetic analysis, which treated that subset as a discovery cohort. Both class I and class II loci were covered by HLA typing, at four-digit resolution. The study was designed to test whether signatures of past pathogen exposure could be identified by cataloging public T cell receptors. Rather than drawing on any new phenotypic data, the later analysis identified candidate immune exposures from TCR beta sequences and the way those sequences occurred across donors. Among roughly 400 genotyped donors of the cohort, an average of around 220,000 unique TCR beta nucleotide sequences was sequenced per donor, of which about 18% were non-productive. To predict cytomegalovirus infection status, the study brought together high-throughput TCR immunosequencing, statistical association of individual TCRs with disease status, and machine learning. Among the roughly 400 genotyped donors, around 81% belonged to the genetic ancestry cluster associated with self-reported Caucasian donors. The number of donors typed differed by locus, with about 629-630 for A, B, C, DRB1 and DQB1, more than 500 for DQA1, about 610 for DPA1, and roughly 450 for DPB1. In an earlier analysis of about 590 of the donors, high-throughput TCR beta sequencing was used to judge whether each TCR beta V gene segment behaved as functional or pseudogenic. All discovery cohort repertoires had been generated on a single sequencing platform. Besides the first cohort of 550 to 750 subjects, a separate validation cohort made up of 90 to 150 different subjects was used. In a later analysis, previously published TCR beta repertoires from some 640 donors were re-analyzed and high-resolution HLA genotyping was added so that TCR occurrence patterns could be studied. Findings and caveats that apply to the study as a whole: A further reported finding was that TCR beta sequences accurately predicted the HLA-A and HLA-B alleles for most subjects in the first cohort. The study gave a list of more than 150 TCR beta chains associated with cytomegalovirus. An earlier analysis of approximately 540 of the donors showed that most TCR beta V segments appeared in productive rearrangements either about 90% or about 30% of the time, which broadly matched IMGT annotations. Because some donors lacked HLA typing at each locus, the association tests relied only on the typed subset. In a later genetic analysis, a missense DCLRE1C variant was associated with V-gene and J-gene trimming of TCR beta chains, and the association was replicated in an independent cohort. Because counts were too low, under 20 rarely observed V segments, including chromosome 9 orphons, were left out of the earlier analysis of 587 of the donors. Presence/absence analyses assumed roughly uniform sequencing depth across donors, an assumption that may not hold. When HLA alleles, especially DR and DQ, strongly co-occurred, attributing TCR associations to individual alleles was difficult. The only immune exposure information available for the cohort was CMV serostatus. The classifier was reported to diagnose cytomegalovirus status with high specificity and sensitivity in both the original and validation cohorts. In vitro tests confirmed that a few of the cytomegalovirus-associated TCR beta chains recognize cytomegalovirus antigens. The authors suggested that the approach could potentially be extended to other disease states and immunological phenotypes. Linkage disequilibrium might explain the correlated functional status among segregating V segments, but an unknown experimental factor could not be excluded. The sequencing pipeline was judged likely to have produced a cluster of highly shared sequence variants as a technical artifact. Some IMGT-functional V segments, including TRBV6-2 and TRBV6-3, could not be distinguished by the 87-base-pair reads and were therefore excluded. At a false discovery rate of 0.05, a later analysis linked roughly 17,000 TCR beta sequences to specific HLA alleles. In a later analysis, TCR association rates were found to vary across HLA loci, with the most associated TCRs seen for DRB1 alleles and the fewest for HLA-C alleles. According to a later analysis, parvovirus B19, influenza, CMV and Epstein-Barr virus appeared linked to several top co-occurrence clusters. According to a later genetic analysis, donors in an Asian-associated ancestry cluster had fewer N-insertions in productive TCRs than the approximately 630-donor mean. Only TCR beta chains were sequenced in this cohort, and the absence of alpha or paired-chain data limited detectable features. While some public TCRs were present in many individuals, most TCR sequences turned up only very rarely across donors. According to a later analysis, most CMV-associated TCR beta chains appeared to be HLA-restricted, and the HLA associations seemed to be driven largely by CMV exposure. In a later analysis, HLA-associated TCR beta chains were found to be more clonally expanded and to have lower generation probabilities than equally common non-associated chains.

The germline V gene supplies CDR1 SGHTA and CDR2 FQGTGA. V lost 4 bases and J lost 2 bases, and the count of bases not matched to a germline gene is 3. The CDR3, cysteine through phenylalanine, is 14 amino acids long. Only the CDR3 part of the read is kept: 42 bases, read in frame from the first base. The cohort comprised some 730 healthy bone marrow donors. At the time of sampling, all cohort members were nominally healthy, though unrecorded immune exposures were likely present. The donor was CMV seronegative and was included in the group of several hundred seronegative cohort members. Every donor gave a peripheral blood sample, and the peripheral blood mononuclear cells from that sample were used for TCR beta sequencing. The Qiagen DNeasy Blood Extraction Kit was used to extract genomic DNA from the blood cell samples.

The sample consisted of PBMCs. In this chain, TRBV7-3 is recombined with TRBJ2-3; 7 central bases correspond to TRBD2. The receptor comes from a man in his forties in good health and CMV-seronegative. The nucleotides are TGTGCCAGCAGCTCGGCGGGAGCCACAGATACGCAGTATTTT. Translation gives CASSSAGATDTQYF.